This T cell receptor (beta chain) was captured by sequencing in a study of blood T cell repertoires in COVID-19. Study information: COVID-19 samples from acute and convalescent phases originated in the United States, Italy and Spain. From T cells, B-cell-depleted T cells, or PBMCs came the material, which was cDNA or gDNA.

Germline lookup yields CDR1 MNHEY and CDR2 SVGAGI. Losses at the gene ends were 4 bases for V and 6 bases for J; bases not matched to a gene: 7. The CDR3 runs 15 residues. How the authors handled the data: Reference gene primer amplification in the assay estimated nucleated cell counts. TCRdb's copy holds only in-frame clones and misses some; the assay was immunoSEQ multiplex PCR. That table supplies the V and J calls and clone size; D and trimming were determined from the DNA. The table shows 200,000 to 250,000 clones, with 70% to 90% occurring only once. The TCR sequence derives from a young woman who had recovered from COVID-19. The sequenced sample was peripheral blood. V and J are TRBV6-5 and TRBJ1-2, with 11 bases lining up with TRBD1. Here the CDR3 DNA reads TGTGCCAGCAGTTTTGGACAGGGGGCCGGAAATGGCTACACCTTC. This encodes CASSFGQGAGNGYTF.